This T cell receptor beta chain was obtained from a study of CD8 T cells in Susac syndrome. Turning to the study itself: At blood draw, Susac syndrome patients were therapy-naive, on corticosteroids, or on intravenous immunoglobulin alone.

RNA totalling about 0.45 to 1 ug underwent reverse transcription with random hexamers. Amplification of TCR beta CDR3 spanned 54 Vbeta and 13 Jbeta via immunoSEQ multiplex PCR. TCRdb ran MiXCR on the immunoSEQ multiplex PCR reads and lists one entry per CDR3 protein. The table records roughly 190,000 distinct CDR3 sequences, approximately 96% of them present only once. The CDR3 is 16 residues long. Germline lookup yields CDR1 LGHDT and CDR2 YNNKEL (reference sequence). Trimming took 1 base from V and 3 from J, leaving 16 bases between them. This TCR came from a human donor with Susac syndrome. The chain couples TRBV3-1 to TRBJ2-7; D possibly corresponds to TRBD1 (6 bases). The sequenced sample consisted of CD4+ T cells from PBMCs. The CDR3 sequence is CASSQGGSPRGYEQYF. CDR3 bases: TGTGCCAGCAGCCAAGGAGGTTCTCCCAGGGGCTACGAGCAGTACTTC.